Listed here are 5 T cell receptor beta chains from one sample, sequenced in a study of T cells in Graves' hyperthyroidism and ophthalmopathy. The CDR3 regions of TCR beta were amplified from RNA transcripts. Using the HTBI primer set, a first-round RT-PCR was run on the TCR CDR3. Each CDR3 protein gets one entry after TCRdb re-called the multiplex PCR reads with MiXCR. The data contain 300,000 to 450,000 distinct CDR3 sequences, just under 15% of them singletons. Source material: blood. These receptors were obtained from a woman aged 25 to 39 with Graves' hyperthyroidism.

There are a few counts of this clonotype. CDR3 protein: CASSPGLSNYGYTF. The DNA for the CDR3 is TGCGCCAGCAGTCCAGGACTGAGTAACTATGGCTACACCTTC. The chain joins TRBV10-2 to TRBJ1-2; D ambiguous. V lost 5 bases, J lost 1 base, and 11 bases lay in between. This CDR3 comprises 14 residues. Per germline, CDR1 WSHSY and CDR2 SAAADI.

This clonotype appeared many times. The rearrangement joins TRBV5-1 to TRBJ2-1; no definite D call. V was cut by 0 bases and J by 4 bases, with 11 bases left in between. The length of the CDR3 is 15 residues. Germline V CDR1 and CDR2: SGHRS, YFSETQ. The CDR3 here is CASSLDLGRYNEQFF. In DNA form, the CDR3 reads TGCGCCAGCAGCTTGGACCTAGGACGATACAATGAGCAGTTCTTC.

This clonotype was seen a handful of times. V usage is TRBV9 and J usage is TRBJ2-3; TRBD1 aligns across 7 bases. Germline CDR1 SGDLS, CDR2 YYNGEE. This CDR3 spans 16 amino acids. Unmatched junction bases numbered 5, after V lost 0 bases and J lost 1 base. The CDR3 sequence is CASSVGAQGRTDTQYF. In DNA, the CDR3 is TGTGCCAGCAGCGTAGGGGCACAGGGGCGCACAGATACGCAGTATTTT.

The chain is built from TRBV5-1 and TRBJ2-7; 11 bases fit TRBD2. V gave up 4 bases and J gave up 4 bases; unmatched junction bases: 7. Germline V gene data show CDR1 as SGHRS and CDR2 as YFSETQ. CDR3 length equals 15 residues. CDR3 coding DNA: TGCGCCAGCAGCAAAACTAGCGGGAGTCAGTACGAGCAGTACTTC. As protein: CASSKTSGSQYEQYF.

V and J are TRBV9 and TRBJ2-7, with 7 bases lining up with TRBD1. Germline values: CDR1 SGDLS, CDR2 YYNGEE. With V trimmed by 3 bases and J by 2 bases, 8 bases remained unmatched. This CDR3 contains 15 residues. Here the CDR3 reads CASSAGQSFTYEQYF. CDR3 nucleotides: TGTGCCAGCAGCGCGGGACAGTCTTTTACCTACGAGCAGTACTTC.